Listed below are T cell receptor beta chains from one sample, sequenced in a study of OX40 agonist ivuxolimab in advanced cancers. Assay used: immunoSEQ multiplex PCR; TCRdb lists only in-frame clones, some missing. The sample yields about 79,000 clones, about 90% seen once. This sample comprised CD4+ or CD8+ T cells sorted from blood, obtained in a trial of the OX40 agonist ivuxolimab. The receptors shown here come from an adult with an advanced solid tumor such as melanoma, head and neck, liver or kidney cancer. The conserved cysteine and the conserved F or W are not part of the CDR3 here. A D gene is named only where the DNA matches it firmly.

>NA|TRBV30
AWGGLLSYNEQF
>TRBD1|TRBV28
ASSPPGQGRGYT
>NA|TRBV5-1
ASTQDRGGDSNQPQH
>TRBD1|TRBV11-2
ASSPLRGQGAAYNSPLH
>TRBD2|TRBV7-2
ASSPTSGTPRQY
>TRBD1|TRBV4-3
ASSQGTGGSLNTEAF
>NA|TRBV27
ASSFIGGPRV
>NA|TRBV6-5
ASSYLRQHYGYT
>TRBD2|TRBV7-3
ASSLMGTSGSPDTQY
>NA|TRBV7-3
ASSLGSTDTQY
>TRBD1|TRBV30
AWSAGQVRYT
>NA|TRBV4-3
ASSQVNPASTGELF
>NA|TRBV7-2
ASSPLEFAF
>TRBD2|TRBV7-7
ASSLSGRAGEQF
>NA|TRBV18
ASSPPARISTSRTEAF